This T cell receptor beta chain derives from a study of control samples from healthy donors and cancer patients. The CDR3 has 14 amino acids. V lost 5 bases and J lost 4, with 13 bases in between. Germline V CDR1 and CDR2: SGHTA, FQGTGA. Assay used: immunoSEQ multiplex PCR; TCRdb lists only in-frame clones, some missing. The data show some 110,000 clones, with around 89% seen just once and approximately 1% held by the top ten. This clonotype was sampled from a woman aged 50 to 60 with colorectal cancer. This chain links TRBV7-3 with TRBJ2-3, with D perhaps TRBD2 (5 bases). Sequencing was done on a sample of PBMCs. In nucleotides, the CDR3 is TGTGCCAGCAGCCCCCTTTCGGGATCAGATACGCAGTATTTT. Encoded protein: CASSPLSGSDTQYF.